A few counts support the clone carrying this T cell receptor (beta chain). Its antigen is unidentified. The treatment was: 15 to 20 received Ad26.COV2.S at low or high dose, single or two shots; about five received placebo; per-sample allocation not given. Collection of samples fell on day 63 after the first vaccine or placebo injection. A Boston adult aged 18-55 years was the donor. Germline values: CDR1 SQVTM, CDR2 ANQGSEA. V was cut by 8 bases and J by 6 bases, with 20 bases left in between. This CDR3 comprises 15 residues. Assay used: immunoSEQ multiplex PCR; TCRdb lists only in-frame clones, some missing. The sample carries 400,000 to 450,000 clones, approximately 92% recorded once. These data belong to a study of Ad26.COV2.S vaccination and SARS-CoV-2 variants. At the level of the study: Enrolled in COV1001, the donor was in the Ad26.COV2.S trial arm, which received the vaccine. Participants got Ad26.COV2.S intramuscularly, once or twice 56 days apart. Study conclusions and caveats: Recipients given vaccine exceeded placebo recipients in spike-specific TCR breadth.

The sample here was peripheral blood, taken in a trial of Ad26.COV2.S vaccine versus placebo. The chain is built from TRBV29-1 and TRBJ1-6; D is unclear. The origin of this receptor is a person aged 18 to 59 who received the Ad26.COV2.S COVID-19 vaccine or a placebo. CDR3 region: CSQWRALTGNSPLHF. The CDR3 nucleotides read TGCAGCCAGTGGAGAGCCCTTACTGGTAATTCACCCCTCCACTTT.